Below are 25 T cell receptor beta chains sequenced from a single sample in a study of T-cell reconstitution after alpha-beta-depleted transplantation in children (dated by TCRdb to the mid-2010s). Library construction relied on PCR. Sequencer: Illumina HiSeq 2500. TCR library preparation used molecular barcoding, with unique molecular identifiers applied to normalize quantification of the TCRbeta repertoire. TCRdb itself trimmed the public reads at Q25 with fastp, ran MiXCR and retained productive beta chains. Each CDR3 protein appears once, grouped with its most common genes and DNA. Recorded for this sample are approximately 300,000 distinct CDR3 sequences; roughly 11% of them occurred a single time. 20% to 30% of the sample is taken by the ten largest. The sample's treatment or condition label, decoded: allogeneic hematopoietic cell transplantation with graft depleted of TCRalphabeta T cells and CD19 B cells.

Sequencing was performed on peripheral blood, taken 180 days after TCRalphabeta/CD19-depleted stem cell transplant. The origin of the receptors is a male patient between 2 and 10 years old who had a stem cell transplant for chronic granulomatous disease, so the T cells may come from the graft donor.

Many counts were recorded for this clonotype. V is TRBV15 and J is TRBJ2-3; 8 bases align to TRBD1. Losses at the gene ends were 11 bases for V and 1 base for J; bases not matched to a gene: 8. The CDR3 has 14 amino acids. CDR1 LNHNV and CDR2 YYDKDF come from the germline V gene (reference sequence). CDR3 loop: CAASGGFGTDTQYF. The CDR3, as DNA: TGTGCCGCCTCAGGGGGCTTCGGCACAGATACGCAGTATTTT.

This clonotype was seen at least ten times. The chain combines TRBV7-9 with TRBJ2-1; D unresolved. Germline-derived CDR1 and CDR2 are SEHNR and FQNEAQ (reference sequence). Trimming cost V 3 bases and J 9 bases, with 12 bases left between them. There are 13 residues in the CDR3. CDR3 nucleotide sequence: TGTGCCAGCAGCTTGCCGCCGGTCCCTGAGCAGTTCTTC. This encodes CASSLPPVPEQFF.

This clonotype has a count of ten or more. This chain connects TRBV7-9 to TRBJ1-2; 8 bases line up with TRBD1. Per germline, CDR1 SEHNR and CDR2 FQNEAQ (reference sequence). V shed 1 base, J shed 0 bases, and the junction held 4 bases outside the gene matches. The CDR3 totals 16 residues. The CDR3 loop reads CASSLGGTGANYGYTF. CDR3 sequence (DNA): TGTGCCAGCAGCTTAGGAGGGACAGGAGCTAACTATGGCTACACCTTC.

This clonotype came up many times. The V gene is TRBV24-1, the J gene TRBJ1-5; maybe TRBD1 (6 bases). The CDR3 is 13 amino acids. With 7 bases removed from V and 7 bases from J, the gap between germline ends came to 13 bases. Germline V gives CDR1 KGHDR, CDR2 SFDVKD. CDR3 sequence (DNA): TGTGCCACCAGACAGACAGGAGGCCAGCCCCAGCATTTT. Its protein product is CATRQTGGQPQHF.

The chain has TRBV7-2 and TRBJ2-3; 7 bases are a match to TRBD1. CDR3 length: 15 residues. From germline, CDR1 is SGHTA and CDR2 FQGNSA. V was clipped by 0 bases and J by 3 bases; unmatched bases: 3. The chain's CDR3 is CASSLAGQATDTQYF. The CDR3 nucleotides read TGTGCCAGCAGCTTAGCTGGACAGGCAACAGATACGCAGTATTTT.

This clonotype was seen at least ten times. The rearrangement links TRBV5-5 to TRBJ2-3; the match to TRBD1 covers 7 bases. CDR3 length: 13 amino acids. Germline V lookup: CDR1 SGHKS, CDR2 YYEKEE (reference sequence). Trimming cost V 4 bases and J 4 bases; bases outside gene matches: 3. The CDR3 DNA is TGTGCCAGCAGCGCGCAGGGGGCAGATACGCAGTATTTT. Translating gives CASSAQGADTQYF.

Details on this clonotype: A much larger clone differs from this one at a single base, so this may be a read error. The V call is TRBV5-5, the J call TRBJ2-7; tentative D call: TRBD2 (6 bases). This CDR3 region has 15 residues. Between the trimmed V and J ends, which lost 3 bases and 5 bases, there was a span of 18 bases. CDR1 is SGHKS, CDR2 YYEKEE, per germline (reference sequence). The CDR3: CASSSGLPGVHEQYF. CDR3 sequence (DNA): TGTGCCAGCAGCTCAGGACTACCGGGAGTACACGAGCAGTACTTC.

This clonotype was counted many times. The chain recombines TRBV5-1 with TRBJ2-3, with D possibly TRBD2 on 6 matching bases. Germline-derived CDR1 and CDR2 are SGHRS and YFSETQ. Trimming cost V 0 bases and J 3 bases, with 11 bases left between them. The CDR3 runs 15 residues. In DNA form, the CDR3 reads TGCGCCAGCAGCTTGGAACACCGGGAGACAGATACGCAGTATTTT. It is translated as CASSLEHRETDTQYF.

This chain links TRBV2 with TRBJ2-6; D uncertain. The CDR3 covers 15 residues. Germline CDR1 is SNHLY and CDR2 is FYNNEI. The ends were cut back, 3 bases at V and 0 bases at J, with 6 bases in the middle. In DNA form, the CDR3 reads TGTGCCAGCAGTGACAAGAGCTCTGGGGCCAACGTCCTGACTTTC. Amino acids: CASSDKSSGANVLTF.

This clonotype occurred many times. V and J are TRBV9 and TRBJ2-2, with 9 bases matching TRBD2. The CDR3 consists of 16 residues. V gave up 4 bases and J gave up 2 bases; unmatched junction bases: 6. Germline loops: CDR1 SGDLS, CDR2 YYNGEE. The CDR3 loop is CASSPVTSGNTGELFF. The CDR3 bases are TGTGCCAGCAGCCCAGTGACTAGCGGTAACACCGGGGAGCTGTTTTTT.

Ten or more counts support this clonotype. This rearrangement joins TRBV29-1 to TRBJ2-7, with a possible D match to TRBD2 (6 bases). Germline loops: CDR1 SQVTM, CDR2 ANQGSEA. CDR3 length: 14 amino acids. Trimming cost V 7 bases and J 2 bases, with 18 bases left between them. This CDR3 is CSAALVGGAYEQYF. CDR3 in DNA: TGCAGCGCCGCCCTGGTTGGCGGGGCCTACGAGCAGTACTTC.

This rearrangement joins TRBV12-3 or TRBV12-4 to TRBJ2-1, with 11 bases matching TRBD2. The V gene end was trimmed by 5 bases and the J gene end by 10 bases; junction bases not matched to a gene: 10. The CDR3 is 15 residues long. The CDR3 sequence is CASSPSGRSSNEQFF. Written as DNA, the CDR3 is TGTGCCAGCAGTCCTAGCGGGAGGTCTTCCAACGAGCAGTTCTTC.

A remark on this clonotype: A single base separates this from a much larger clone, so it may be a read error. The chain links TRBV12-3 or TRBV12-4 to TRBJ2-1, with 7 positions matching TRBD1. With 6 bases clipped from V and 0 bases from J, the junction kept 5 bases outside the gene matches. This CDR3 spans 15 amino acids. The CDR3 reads CASRKQGTSYNEQFF. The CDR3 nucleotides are TGTGCCAGCAGAAAACAGGGGACCTCCTACAATGAGCAGTTCTTC.

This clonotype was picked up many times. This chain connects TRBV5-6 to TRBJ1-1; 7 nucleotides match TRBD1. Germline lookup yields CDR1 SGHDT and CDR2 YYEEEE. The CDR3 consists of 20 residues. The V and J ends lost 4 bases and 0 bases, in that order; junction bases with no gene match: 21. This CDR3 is CASSLLPPATTGTLNTEAFF. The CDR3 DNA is TGTGCCAGCAGCCTCCTCCCCCCCGCAACGACAGGGACGTTGAACACTGAAGCTTTCTTT.

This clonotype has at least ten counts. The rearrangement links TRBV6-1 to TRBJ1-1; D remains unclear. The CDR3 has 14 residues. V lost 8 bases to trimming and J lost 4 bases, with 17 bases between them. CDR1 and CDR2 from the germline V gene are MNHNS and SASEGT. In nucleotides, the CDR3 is TGTGCCAGCCCTCGGGAAGGGATGGTCACTGAAGCTTTCTTT. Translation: CASPREGMVTEAFF.

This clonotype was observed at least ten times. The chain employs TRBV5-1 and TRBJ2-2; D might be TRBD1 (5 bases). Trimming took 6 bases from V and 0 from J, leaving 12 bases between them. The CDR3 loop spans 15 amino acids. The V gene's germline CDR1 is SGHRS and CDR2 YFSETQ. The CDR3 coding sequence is TGCGCCAGCAACAAGGACAAGACGAACACCGGGGAGCTGTTTTTT. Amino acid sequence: CASNKDKTNTGELFF.

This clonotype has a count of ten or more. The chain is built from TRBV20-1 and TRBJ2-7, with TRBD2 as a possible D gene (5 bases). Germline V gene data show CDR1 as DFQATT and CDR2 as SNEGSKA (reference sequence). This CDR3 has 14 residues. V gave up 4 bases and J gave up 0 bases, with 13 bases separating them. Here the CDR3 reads CSATGIKSSYEQYF. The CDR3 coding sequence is TGCAGTGCTACCGGGATAAAGAGCTCCTACGAGCAGTACTTC.

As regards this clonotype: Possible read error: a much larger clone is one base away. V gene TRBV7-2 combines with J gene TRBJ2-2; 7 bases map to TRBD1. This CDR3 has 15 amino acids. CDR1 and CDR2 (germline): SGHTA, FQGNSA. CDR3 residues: CASSLWTGSTGELLF. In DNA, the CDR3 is TGTGCCAGCAGCCTTTGGACAGGCTCAACCGGGGAGCTGCTTTTT.

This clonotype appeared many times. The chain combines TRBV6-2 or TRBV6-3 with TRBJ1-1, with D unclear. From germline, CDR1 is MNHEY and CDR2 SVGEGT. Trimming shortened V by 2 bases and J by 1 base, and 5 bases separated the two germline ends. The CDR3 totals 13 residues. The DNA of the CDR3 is TGTGCCAGCAGTTACGATCCGAACACTGAAGCTTTCTTT. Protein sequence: CASSYDPNTEAFF.

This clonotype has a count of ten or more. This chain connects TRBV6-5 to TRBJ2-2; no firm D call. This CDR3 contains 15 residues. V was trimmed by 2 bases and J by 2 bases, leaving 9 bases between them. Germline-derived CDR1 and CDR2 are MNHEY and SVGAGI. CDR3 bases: TGTGCCAGCAGTTACGGGGTGCTTAACACCGGGGAGCTGTTTTTT. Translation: CASSYGVLNTGELFF.

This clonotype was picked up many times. The CDR3 protein is CASSLAPFRDRNEKLFF. For the CDR3, the DNA is TGTGCCAGCAGCTTAGCGCCTTTTCGAGACCGCAATGAAAAACTGTTTTTT. V usage is TRBV7-8 and J usage is TRBJ1-4, with D unclear. The CDR3 is made up of 17 amino acids. From germline, CDR1 is SGHVS and CDR2 FQNEAQ. Trimming removed 0 bases at V and 5 bases at J, with 16 bases between.

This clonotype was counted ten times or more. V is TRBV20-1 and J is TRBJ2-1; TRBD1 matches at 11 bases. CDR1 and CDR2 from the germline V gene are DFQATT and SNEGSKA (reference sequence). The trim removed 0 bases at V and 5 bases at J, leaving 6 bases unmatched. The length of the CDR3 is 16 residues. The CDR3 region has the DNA TGCAGTGCTAGAGATGCGGACAGGGGGCCTAACAATGAGCAGTTCTTC. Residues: CSARDADRGPNNEQFF.

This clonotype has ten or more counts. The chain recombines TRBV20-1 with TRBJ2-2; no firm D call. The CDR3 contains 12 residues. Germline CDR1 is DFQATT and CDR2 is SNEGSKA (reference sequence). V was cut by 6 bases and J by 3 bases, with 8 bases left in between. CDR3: CSARWYTGELFF. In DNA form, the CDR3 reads TGCAGTGCGAGATGGTACACCGGGGAGCTGTTTTTT.

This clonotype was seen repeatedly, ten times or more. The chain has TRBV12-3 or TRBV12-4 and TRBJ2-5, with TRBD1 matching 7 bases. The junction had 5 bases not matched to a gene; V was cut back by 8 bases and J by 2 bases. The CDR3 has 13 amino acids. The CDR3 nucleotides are TGTGCCAGCTTACTCAGGGGGCAAGAGACCCAGTACTTC. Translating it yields CASLLRGQETQYF.

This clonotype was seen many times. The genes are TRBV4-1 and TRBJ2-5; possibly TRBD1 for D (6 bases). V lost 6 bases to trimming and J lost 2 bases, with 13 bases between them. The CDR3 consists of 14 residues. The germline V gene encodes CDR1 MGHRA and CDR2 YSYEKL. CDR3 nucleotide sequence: TGCGCCAGCAGGTTCCGGGACACTCAAGAGACCCAGTACTTC. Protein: CASRFRDTQETQYF.